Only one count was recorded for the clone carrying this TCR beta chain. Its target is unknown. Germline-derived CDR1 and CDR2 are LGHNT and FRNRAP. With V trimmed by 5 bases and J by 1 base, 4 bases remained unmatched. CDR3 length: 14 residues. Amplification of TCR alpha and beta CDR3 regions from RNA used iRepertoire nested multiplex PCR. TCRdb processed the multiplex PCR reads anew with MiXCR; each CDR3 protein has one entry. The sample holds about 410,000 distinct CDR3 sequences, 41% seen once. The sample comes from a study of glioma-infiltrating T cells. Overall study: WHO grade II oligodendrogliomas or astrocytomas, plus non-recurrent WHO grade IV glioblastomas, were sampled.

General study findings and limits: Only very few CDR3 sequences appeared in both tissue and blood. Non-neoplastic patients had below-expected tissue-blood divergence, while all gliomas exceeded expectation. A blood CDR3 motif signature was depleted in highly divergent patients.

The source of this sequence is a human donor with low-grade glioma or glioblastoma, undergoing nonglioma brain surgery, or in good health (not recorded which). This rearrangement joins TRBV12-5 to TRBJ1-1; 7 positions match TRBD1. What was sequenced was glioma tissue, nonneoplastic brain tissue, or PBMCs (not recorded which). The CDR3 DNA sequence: TGTGCTAGTGGTGGCGGGACAGCGAACACTGAAGCTTTCTTT. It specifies CASGGGTANTEAFF.